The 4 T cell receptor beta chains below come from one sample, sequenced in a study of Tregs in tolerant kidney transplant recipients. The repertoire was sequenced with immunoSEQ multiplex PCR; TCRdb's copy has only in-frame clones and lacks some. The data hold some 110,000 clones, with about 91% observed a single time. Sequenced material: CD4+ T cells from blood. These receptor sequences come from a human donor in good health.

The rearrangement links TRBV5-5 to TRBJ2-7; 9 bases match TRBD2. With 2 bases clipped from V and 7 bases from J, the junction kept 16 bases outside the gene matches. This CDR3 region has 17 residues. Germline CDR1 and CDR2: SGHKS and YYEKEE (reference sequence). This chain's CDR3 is CASSLGAGDSGRREQYF. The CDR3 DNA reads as TGTGCCAGCAGCTTAGGCGCGGGGGATAGCGGGAGACGAGAGCAGTACTTC.

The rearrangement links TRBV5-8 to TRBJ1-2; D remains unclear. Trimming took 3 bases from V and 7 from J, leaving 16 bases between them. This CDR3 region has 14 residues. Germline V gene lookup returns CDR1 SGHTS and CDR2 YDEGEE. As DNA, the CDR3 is TGTGCCAGCAGCTCGGGAGGCAAACTTCGTGGCTACACCTTC. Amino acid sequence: CASSSGGKLRGYTF. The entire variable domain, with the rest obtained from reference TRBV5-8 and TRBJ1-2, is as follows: EAGVTQSPTHLIKTRGQQATLRCSPISGHTSVYWYQQALGLGLQFLLWYDEGEERNRGNFPPRFSGRQFPNYSSELNVNALELEDSALYLCASSSGGKLRGYTFGSGTRLTVV.

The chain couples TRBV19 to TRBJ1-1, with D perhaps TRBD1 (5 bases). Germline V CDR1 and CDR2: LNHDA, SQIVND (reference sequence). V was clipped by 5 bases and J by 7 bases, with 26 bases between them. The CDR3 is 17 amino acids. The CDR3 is CASSYPENRWGSNEAFF. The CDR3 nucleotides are TGTGCCAGTAGTTATCCAGAAAACAGGTGGGGGTCGAATGAAGCTTTCTTT.

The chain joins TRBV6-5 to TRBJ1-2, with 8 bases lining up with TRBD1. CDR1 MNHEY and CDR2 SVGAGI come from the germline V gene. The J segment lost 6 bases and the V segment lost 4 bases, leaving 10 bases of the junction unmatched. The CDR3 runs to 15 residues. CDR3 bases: TGTGCCAGCAGTTTGGGCGACAGGGGCCCGGATGGCTACACCTTC. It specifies CASSLGDRGPDGYTF.